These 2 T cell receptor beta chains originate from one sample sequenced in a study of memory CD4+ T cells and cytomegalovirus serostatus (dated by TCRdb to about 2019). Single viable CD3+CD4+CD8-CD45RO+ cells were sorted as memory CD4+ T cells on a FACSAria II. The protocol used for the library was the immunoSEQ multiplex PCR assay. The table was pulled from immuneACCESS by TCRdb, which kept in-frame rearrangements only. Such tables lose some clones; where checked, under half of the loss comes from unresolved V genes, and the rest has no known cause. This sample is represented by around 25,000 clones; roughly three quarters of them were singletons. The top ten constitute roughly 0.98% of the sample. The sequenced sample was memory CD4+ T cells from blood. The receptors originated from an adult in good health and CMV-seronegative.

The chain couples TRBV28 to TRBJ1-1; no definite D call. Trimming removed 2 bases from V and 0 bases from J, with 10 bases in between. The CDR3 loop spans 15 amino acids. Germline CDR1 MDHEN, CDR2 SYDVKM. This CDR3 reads CASSLSVGVNTEAFF. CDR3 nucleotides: TGTGCCAGCAGTTTAAGTGTCGGGGTGAACACTGAAGCTTTCTTT. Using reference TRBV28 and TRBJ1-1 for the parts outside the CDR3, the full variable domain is DVKVTQSSRYLVKRTGEKVFLECVQDMDHENMFWYRQDPGLGLRLIYFSYDVKMKEKGDIPEGYSVSREKKERFSLILESASTNQTSMYLCASSLSVGVNTEAFFGQGTRLTVV.

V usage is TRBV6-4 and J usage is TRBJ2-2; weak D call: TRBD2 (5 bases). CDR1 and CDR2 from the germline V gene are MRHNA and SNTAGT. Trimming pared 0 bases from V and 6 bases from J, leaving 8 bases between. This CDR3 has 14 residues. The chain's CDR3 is CASSDSSGAGELFF. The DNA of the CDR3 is TGTGCCAGCAGTGACTCTTCCGGGGCCGGGGAGCTGTTTTTT.